These 5 T cell receptor beta chains share one sample of origin, sequenced in a study of beta chain features in type 1 diabetes. General study points: Among patients with Type 1 diabetes, TCRB CDR3s were moderately but significantly shorter in every one of the four CD4+ subsets.

What was sequenced were expressed TCRB transcripts, since all of the isolated RNA had been reverse transcribed. Clones were read by immunoSEQ multiplex PCR, and TCRdb kept only the in-frame ones, dropping some. The sample has around 130,000 clones; about 10% are singletons. Their antigens remain unidentified. Material: central memory CD4+ T cells from blood. The origin of the receptors is a man aged 30 to 39 with type 1 diabetes.

Points on this clone: Other DNA sequences in the sample encode the same CDR3. The rearrangement links TRBV2 to TRBJ2-7; tentatively, D is TRBD2 (5 bases). Trimming pared 8 bases from V and 0 bases from J, leaving 8 bases between. The CDR3 contains 12 residues. CDR1 and CDR2 from the germline V gene are SNHLY and FYNNEI. CDR3 protein: CASRGDSYEQYF. CDR3 bases: TGTGCCAGCCGGGGAGACTCCTACGAGCAGTACTTC.

The chain is built from TRBV7-2 and TRBJ1-5; possibly TRBD1 for D (5 bases). This CDR3 comprises 15 residues. Germline-derived CDR1 and CDR2 are SGHTA and FQGNSA. Trimming cost V 5 bases and J 6 bases, with 17 bases left between them. The CDR3 sequence is CASSPEGAHRQPQHF. The CDR3 DNA reads TGTGCCAGCAGCCCCGAAGGGGCGCATCGTCAGCCCCAGCATTTT.

This chain links TRBV29-1 with TRBJ2-7; 11 nucleotides agree with TRBD1. Germline CDR1 and CDR2: SQVTM and ANQGSEA. V lost 4 bases and J lost 7; bases outside the gene matches: 9. The CDR3 consists of 14 residues. The CDR3 is CSVARGQGAREQYF. The CDR3 DNA reads as TGCAGCGTTGCTCGCGGACAGGGGGCTCGGGAGCAGTACTTC.

J is TRBJ2-3 and V is TRBV10-3; 9 bases agree with TRBD1. This CDR3 has 15 residues. Losses at the gene ends were 7 bases for V and 2 bases for J; bases not matched to a gene: 7. Germline-derived CDR1 and CDR2 are ENHRY and SYGVKD. The CDR3 DNA follows: TGTGCCATCACTACCGGACAGGGGTTCACAGATACGCAGTATTTT. Its protein is CAITTGQGFTDTQYF.

As concerns this clone: The sample has other DNA sequences that encode this CDR3 too. The J gene is TRBJ2-1, the V gene TRBV11-3; 11 nucleotides agree with TRBD2. The CDR3 is 15 residues long. With 4 bases clipped from V and 9 bases from J, the junction kept 8 bases outside the gene matches. Per germline, CDR1 SGHNT and CDR2 YENEEA. The CDR3 here is CASSSLSGGDGEQFF. The CDR3 DNA follows: TGTGCCAGCAGCTCCCTTAGCGGGGGGGATGGTGAGCAGTTCTTC. The full variable domain, in which reference TRBV11-3 and TRBJ2-1 provide the parts outside the CDR3, is EAGVVQSPRYKIIEKKQPVAFWCNPISGHNTLYWYLQNLGQGPELLIRYENEEAVDDSQLPKDRFSAERLKGVDSTLKIQPAELGDSAVYLCASSSLSGGDGEQFFGPGTRLTVL.